A selection of T cell receptor beta chains follows, all from one sample in a study of blood T cell repertoires in COVID-19. Profiled with immunoSEQ multiplex PCR; TCRdb holds only in-frame clones, not every one. The table records more than 250,000 clones, 70% to 90% of them present only once. The sequenced sample consisted of peripheral blood. These TCRs come from a man younger than 30 who had recovered from COVID-19. Both conserved end residues are part of each CDR3. D genes are given only for firm matches. The size of a clone is reported for some rows only, either as once, few or many, or as a class for expanded clones.

CDR3nt: TGTGCCAGCAGCCTACAACCGGAGTTCTCGGTAAAACTGTTTTTT; CDR3aa: CASSLQPEFSVKLFF; j_gene: TRBJ1-4; d_gene: -; abundance: -; v_gene: TRBV7-9
CDR3nt: TGTGCCAGCAGCTCTTGGCGGGAGGGCGGGGATGAGCAGTTCTTC; CDR3aa: CASSSWREGGDEQFF; j_gene: TRBJ2-1; d_gene: TRBD2; abundance: -; v_gene: TRBV7-9
CDR3nt: TGTGCCAGCAGTCTCTTGGGACAGGGGAACTCCTACGAGCAGTACTTC; CDR3aa: CASSLLGQGNSYEQYF; j_gene: TRBJ2-7; d_gene: TRBD1; abundance: -; v_gene: TRBV28
CDR3nt: TGCGCCAGCAGCCAAGGGCTAACGGGGGACGGGAGGGATGAGCAGTTCTTC; CDR3aa: CASSQGLTGDGRDEQFF; j_gene: TRBJ2-1; d_gene: TRBD2; abundance: -; v_gene: TRBV4-3
CDR3nt: TGTGCCAGCAGCTTAGTAGGGCTAGCGGGAGGACGCGAGCAGTACTTC; CDR3aa: CASSLVGLAGGREQYF; j_gene: TRBJ2-7; d_gene: TRBD2; abundance: -; v_gene: TRBV7-9
CDR3nt: TGTGCCTGGAGTCCGGGGGGCACGGATACGCAGTATTTT; CDR3aa: CAWSPGGTDTQYF; j_gene: TRBJ2-3; d_gene: -; abundance: -; v_gene: TRBV30
CDR3nt: TGTGCCAGCAGCCAGAGTGACAGGGGAGGTGAAAAACTGTTTTTT; CDR3aa: CASSQSDRGGEKLFF; j_gene: TRBJ1-4; d_gene: TRBD1; abundance: -; v_gene: TRBV27
CDR3nt: TGCGCCAGGAGGACAGGGGGCATAGACGAGCAGTACTTC; CDR3aa: CARRTGGIDEQYF; j_gene: TRBJ2-7; d_gene: TRBD1; abundance: -; v_gene: TRBV10-1
CDR3nt: TGTGCCAGCTCAACCGGCGGATACACTGAAGCTTTCTTT; CDR3aa: CASSTGGYTEAFF; j_gene: TRBJ1-1; d_gene: -; abundance: -; v_gene: TRBV18
CDR3nt: TGCGCCAGCAGTCTAGAGAGTAGCAATCAGCCCCAGCATTTT; CDR3aa: CASSLESSNQPQHF; j_gene: TRBJ1-5; d_gene: -; abundance: -; v_gene: TRBV23-1
CDR3nt: TGTGCCAGCAGCGTAGGGGGTAGCGGGAGTGCAGAGCAGTTCTTC; CDR3aa: CASSVGGSGSAEQFF; j_gene: TRBJ2-1; d_gene: TRBD2; abundance: once; v_gene: TRBV9
CDR3nt: TGCGCCAGCATGCAGTCTAGCGGGGTTACTGAGACCCAGTACTTC; CDR3aa: CASMQSSGVTETQYF; j_gene: TRBJ2-5; d_gene: TRBD2; abundance: -; v_gene: TRBV5-1
CDR3nt: TGTGCCAGCAGCTTAAGGGACATTGGAAACACCATATATTTT; CDR3aa: CASSLRDIGNTIYF; j_gene: TRBJ1-3; d_gene: -; abundance: -; v_gene: TRBV7-2
CDR3nt: TGTGCCAGCAGCCCCAGGGCTAGCGACACCGGGGAGCTGTTTTTT; CDR3aa: CASSPRASDTGELFF; j_gene: TRBJ2-2; d_gene: -; abundance: -; v_gene: TRBV7-9
CDR3nt: TGTGCCAGCAGTGACACTAGCGGGAGGCCCGATGAGCAGTTCTTC; CDR3aa: CASSDTSGRPDEQFF; j_gene: TRBJ2-1; d_gene: TRBD2; abundance: -; v_gene: TRBV25-1
CDR3nt: TGTGCCAGCAGTCCGGGACAGCTCGGTCTTTATGGCTACACCTTC; CDR3aa: CASSPGQLGLYGYTF; j_gene: TRBJ1-2; d_gene: TRBD1; abundance: -; v_gene: TRBV6-5
CDR3nt: TGTGCCAGCTCACACAGGGGGCGCGGCGAAGGATCTGGGGCCAACGTCCTGACTTTC; CDR3aa: CASSHRGRGEGSGANVLTF; j_gene: TRBJ2-6; d_gene: TRBD1; abundance: -; v_gene: TRBV18
CDR3nt: TGCAGCGTTGGAACGACAGGGATTAGCGGCTACACCTTC; CDR3aa: CSVGTTGISGYTF; j_gene: TRBJ1-2; d_gene: TRBD1; abundance: -; v_gene: TRBV29-1
CDR3nt: TGTGCCACCAGCAGACTCAGCGGGGTCTACAATGAGCAGTTCTTC; CDR3aa: CATSRLSGVYNEQFF; j_gene: TRBJ2-1; d_gene: TRBD2; abundance: few; v_gene: TRBV15
CDR3nt: TGTGCGGGGGGGAAGAGCTCCTACGAGCAGTACTTC; CDR3aa: CAGGKSSYEQYF; j_gene: TRBJ2-7; d_gene: TRBD2; abundance: -; v_gene: TRBV7-9
CDR3nt: TGTGCCAGCAGCCAACAGGGATATTACTATGGCTACACCTTC; CDR3aa: CASSQQGYYYGYTF; j_gene: TRBJ1-2; d_gene: -; abundance: -; v_gene: TRBV3-1/TRBV3-2
CDR3nt: TGTGCCAGTATGGGGAGGGATAGCGCTTTCTTT; CDR3aa: CASMGRDSAFF; j_gene: TRBJ1-1; d_gene: -; abundance: -; v_gene: TRBV19
CDR3nt: TGTGCCAGTAAATTCTTAGGGGACAGCCAGCAGTACTTC; CDR3aa: CASKFLGDSQQYF; j_gene: TRBJ2-7; d_gene: TRBD1; abundance: -; v_gene: TRBV19
CDR3nt: TGTGCCAGCAGTCCCGGACAGGACTATGGCTACACCTTC; CDR3aa: CASSPGQDYGYTF; j_gene: TRBJ1-2; d_gene: TRBD1; abundance: -; v_gene: TRBV7-6
CDR3nt: TGTGCCAGTAGTATAGATTCTGGCCGCAATCAGCCCCAGCATTTT; CDR3aa: CASSIDSGRNQPQHF; j_gene: TRBJ1-5; d_gene: -; abundance: -; v_gene: TRBV19
CDR3nt: TGTGCCAGCAGCGCGTCGGGACTAGCGGGAGAGGTCCGGCTTCGGGAGCAGTTCTTC; CDR3aa: CASSASGLAGEVRLREQFF; j_gene: TRBJ2-1; d_gene: TRBD2; abundance: once; v_gene: TRBV9
CDR3nt: TGCGCCAGCAGAAGACAGGGGGTAGAGGGCTACACCTTC; CDR3aa: CASRRQGVEGYTF; j_gene: TRBJ1-2; d_gene: TRBD1; abundance: -; v_gene: TRBV4-3
CDR3nt: TGTGCCAGCAGTGAGGCGATTGGACAGGGCGGTTTAAAGGAGTACTTC; CDR3aa: CASSEAIGQGGLKEYF; j_gene: TRBJ2-7; d_gene: TRBD1; abundance: -; v_gene: TRBV2
CDR3nt: TGTGCCAGCAGCTCCCGTAATGGGGGGGAAGGGAGAGAGACCCAGTACTTC; CDR3aa: CASSSRNGGEGRETQYF; j_gene: TRBJ2-5; d_gene: TRBD2; abundance: -; v_gene: TRBV7-9
CDR3nt: TGTGCCATCAGTGAGTGGGGTGGAGGGAACACCGGGGAGCTGTTTTTT; CDR3aa: CAISEWGGGNTGELFF; j_gene: TRBJ2-2; d_gene: -; abundance: once; v_gene: TRBV10-3
CDR3nt: TGTGCCAGCAAGGGCCGGGGGAATGAGCAGTTCTTC; CDR3aa: CASKGRGNEQFF; j_gene: TRBJ2-1; d_gene: -; abundance: -; v_gene: TRBV11-3
CDR3nt: TGTGCCAGCAGTTACTCGACAGGGTCGTATAGCAATCAGCCCCAGCATTTT; CDR3aa: CASSYSTGSYSNQPQHF; j_gene: TRBJ1-5; d_gene: TRBD1; abundance: -; v_gene: TRBV6-2/TRBV6-3
CDR3nt: TGTGCCAGCAGTCAGGACAGGCCGAGCTATGGCTACACCTTC; CDR3aa: CASSQDRPSYGYTF; j_gene: TRBJ1-2; d_gene: TRBD1; abundance: -; v_gene: TRBV4-2
CDR3nt: TGTGCCAGCAGCTTAGATTGGGGGCCGGCCTACGAGCAGTACTTC; CDR3aa: CASSLDWGPAYEQYF; j_gene: TRBJ2-7; d_gene: -; abundance: -; v_gene: TRBV11-1
CDR3nt: TGTGCCATCAGTGAGACAGGACAGGGGATCTATGGCTACACCTTC; CDR3aa: CAISETGQGIYGYTF; j_gene: TRBJ1-2; d_gene: TRBD1; abundance: -; v_gene: TRBV10-3
CDR3nt: TGTGCCAGCAGTTTTCTAGACACTGAAGCTTTCTTT; CDR3aa: CASSFLDTEAFF; j_gene: TRBJ1-1; d_gene: -; abundance: -; v_gene: TRBV2
CDR3nt: TGTGCCATCAGTGACGGGACTACCTCCTACGAGCAGTACTTC; CDR3aa: CAISDGTTSYEQYF; j_gene: TRBJ2-7; d_gene: TRBD2; abundance: -; v_gene: TRBV10-3
CDR3nt: TGTGCCAGCAGCGGGGGGACTAGCGGGAGCTCCTACAATGAGCAGTTCTTC; CDR3aa: CASSGGTSGSSYNEQFF; j_gene: TRBJ2-1; d_gene: TRBD2; abundance: -; v_gene: TRBV9
CDR3nt: TGTGCCAGCAGCAAATGGAGGGGCCGCTACGAGCAGTACTTC; CDR3aa: CASSKWRGRYEQYF; j_gene: TRBJ2-7; d_gene: -; abundance: -; v_gene: TRBV21-1
CDR3nt: TGTGCCAGCTCACCGATAGGACAAGAGGGCAATCAGCCCCAGCATTTT; CDR3aa: CASSPIGQEGNQPQHF; j_gene: TRBJ1-5; d_gene: -; abundance: -; v_gene: TRBV18
CDR3nt: TGTGCCAGCAGCCCGGCTTCAGGGGGCAATCAGCCCCAGCATTTT; CDR3aa: CASSPASGGNQPQHF; j_gene: TRBJ1-5; d_gene: -; abundance: -; v_gene: TRBV7-9
CDR3nt: TGTGCCAGCAGCCCCCGGATGGCAAAGCGGGGTGGAGGGGCCGGGGAGCTGTTTTTT; CDR3aa: CASSPRMAKRGGGAGELFF; j_gene: TRBJ2-2; d_gene: TRBD2; abundance: once; v_gene: TRBV7-9
CDR3nt: TGCGCCAGCAGCCAAGTCCTCCGGGACTACGGGGAGACCCAGTACTTC; CDR3aa: CASSQVLRDYGETQYF; j_gene: TRBJ2-5; d_gene: TRBD2; abundance: -; v_gene: TRBV4-1
CDR3nt: TGTGCCAGCAGCTTGAAACAGGGGGTTCGGGGGGAGCTGTTTTTT; CDR3aa: CASSLKQGVRGELFF; j_gene: TRBJ2-2; d_gene: TRBD1; abundance: -; v_gene: TRBV7-9
CDR3nt: TGTGCCAGCAGATTCAGGAGGGACACTGAAGCTTTCTTT; CDR3aa: CASRFRRDTEAFF; j_gene: TRBJ1-1; d_gene: -; abundance: -; v_gene: TRBV6-5